The sequence of this T cell receptor (beta chain) was determined in a study of blood T cell repertoires in COVID-19. Study as a whole: T cells, B-cell-depleted T cells, or PBMCs supplied cDNA or gDNA.

Original analysis: Nucleated cell number was recorded as an estimate derived from reference gene primer amplification. Data came from immunoSEQ multiplex PCR; TCRdb stores just in-frame clones and leaves some out. V and J calls plus clone size are reproduced from that table; the DNA served to infer D and trimming. The sample holds 60,000 to 80,000 clones, 75% to 85% seen once. The CDR3 runs to 18 residues. CDR1 and CDR2 (germline): LNHDA, SQIVND (reference sequence). V gave up 7 bases and J gave up 0 bases; unmatched junction bases: 17. This receptor was taken from a man aged 50-60 years with acute or convalescent COVID-19. The sequencing sample was made of peripheral blood. The chain links TRBV19 to TRBJ1-2; 7 positions match TRBD1. As DNA, the CDR3 is TGTGCCAGTACACGGGGGATTCCCGGACAGGCATCTAACTATGGCTACACCTTC. This gives the protein CASTRGIPGQASNYGYTF.